This T cell receptor beta chain was sequenced in a study of T-cell reconstitution after alpha-beta-depleted transplantation in children. Trimming cost V 2 bases and J 3 bases; bases outside gene matches: 2. CDR3 size: 14 residues. Per germline, CDR1 SGHRS and CDR2 YFSETQ. There are a few counts of this clonotype. Unique molecular identifiers featured in how the TCRbeta library was prepared. TCRdb used MiXCR to reprocess the PCR reads, holding one entry per CDR3 protein. The repertoire has about 210,000 distinct CDR3 sequences, approximately 17% of them found once; the top ten carry 43%. The sequence derives from a male patient under 10 years old who had a stem cell transplant for acute lymphoblastic leukemia, so the T cells may come from the graft donor. Specimen: PBMCs, mostly from graft donor cells, collected 360 days after TCRalphabeta/CD19-depleted stem cell transplant. This chain connects TRBV5-1 to TRBJ2-5; 9 nucleotides line up with TRBD2. CDR3 loop: CASSFASGEETQYF. DNA for the CDR3: TGCGCCAGCAGCTTTGCTAGCGGGGAAGAGACCCAGTACTTC.